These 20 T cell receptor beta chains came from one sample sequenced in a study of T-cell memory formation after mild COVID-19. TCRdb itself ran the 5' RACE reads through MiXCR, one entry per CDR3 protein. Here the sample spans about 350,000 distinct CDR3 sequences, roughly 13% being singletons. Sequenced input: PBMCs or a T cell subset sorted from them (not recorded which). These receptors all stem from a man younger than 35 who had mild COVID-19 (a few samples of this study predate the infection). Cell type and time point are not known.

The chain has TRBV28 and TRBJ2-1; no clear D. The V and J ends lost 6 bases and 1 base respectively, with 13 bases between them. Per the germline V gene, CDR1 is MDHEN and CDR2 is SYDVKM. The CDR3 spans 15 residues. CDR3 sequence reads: CASRGGQVSYNEQFF. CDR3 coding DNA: TGTGCCAGCAGGGGTGGGCAGGTATCCTACAATGAGCAGTTCTTC.

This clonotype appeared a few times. In nucleotides, the CDR3 is TGCAGTGCAGGCCTCCGGAGGAGTCAAGAGACCCAGTACTTC. As protein: CSAGLRRSQETQYF. The rearrangement links TRBV20-1 to TRBJ2-5; the D gene is possibly TRBD2 (5 bases). V lost 6 bases and J 2 bases, leaving 16 bases between the germline ends. The CDR3 is made up of 14 amino acids. Germline CDR1 DFQATT, CDR2 SNEGSKA (reference sequence).

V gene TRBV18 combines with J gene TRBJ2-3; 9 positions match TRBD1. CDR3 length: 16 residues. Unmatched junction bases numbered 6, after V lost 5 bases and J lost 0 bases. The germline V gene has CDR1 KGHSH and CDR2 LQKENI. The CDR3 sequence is CASSNRGPTSTDTQYF. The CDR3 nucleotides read TGTGCCAGCTCAAACAGGGGGCCGACTAGCACAGATACGCAGTATTTT.

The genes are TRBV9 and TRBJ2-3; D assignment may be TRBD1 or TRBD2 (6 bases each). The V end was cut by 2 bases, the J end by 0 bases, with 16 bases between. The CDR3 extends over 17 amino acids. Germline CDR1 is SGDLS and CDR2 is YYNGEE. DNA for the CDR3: TGTGCCAGCAGCGTGGGTTCACGGAGGGGGAGCACAGATACGCAGTATTTT. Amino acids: CASSVGSRRGSTDTQYF.

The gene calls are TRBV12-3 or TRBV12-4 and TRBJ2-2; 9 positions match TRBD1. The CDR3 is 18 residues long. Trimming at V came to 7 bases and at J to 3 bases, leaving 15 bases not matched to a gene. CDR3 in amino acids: CASKYATGGGSDTGELFF. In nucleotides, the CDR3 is TGTGCCAGCAAATACGCGACAGGGGGAGGTTCGGACACCGGGGAGCTGTTTTTT.

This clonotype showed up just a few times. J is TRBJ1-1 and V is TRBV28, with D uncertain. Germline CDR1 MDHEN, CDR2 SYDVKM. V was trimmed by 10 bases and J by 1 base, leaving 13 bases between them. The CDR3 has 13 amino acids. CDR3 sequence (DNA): TGTGCCATCTCGCCTCAACAGAACACTGAAGCTTTCTTT. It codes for CAISPQQNTEAFF.

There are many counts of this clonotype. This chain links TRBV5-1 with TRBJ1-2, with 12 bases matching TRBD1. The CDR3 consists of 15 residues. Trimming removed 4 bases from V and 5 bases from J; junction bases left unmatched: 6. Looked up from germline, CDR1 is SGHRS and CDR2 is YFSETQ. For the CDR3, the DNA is TGCGCCAGCAGCCAAGGGACAGGGGGCGCGTATGGCTACACCTTC. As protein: CASSQGTGGAYGYTF.

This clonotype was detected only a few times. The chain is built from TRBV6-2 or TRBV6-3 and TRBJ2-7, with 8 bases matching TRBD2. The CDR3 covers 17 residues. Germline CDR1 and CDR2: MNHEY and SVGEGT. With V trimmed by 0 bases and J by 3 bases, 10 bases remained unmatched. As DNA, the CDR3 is TGTGCCAGCAGTTACTCGGCGGCCAGGACTAGCCTCTACGAGCAGTACTTC. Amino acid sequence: CASSYSAARTSLYEQYF.

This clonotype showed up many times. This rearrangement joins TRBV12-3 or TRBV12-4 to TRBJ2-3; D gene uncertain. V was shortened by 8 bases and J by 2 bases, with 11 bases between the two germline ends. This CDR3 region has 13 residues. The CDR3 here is CASRKDLTDTQYF. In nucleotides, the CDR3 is TGTGCCAGCCGGAAAGACCTCACAGATACGCAGTATTTT.

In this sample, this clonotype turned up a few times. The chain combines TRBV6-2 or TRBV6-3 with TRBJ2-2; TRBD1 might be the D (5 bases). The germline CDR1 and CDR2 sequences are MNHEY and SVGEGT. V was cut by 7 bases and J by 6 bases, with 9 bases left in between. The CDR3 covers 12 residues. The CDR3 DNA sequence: TGTGCCAGCAAAGAAGGGGCCGGGGAGCTGTTTTTT. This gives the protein CASKEGAGELFF.

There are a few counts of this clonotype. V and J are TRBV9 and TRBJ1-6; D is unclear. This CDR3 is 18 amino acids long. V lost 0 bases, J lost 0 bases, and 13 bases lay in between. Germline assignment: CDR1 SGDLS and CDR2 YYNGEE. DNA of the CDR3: TGTGCCAGCAGCGTAGCTCGGACCCAAAGCTCCTATAATTCACCCCTCCACTTT. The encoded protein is CASSVARTQSSYNSPLHF.

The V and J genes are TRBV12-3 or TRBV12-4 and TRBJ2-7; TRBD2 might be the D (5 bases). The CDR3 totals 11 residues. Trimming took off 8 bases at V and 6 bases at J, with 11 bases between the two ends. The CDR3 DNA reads TGTGCCAGCGCCGGCCGGGGCGAGCAGTACTTC. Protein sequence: CASAGRGEQYF.

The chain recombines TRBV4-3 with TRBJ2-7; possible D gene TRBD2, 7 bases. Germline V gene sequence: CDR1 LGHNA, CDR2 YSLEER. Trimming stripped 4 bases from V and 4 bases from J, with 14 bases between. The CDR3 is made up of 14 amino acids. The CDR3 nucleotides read TGCGCCAGCAGCCGAGCAGGGGAGGGGTACGAGCAGTACTTC. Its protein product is CASSRAGEGYEQYF.

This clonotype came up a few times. The CDR3: CASSGRGEGEQFF. The CDR3 nucleotides are TGTGCCAGCTCTGGCAGGGGGGAAGGTGAGCAGTTCTTC. V and J are TRBV18 and TRBJ2-1; the D gene is possibly TRBD1 (7 bases). CDR1 is KGHSH and CDR2 is LQKENI in the germline V gene. This CDR3 has 13 residues. V was pared by 6 bases and J by 9 bases, with 15 bases between.

The CDR3 DNA is TGTGCCAGCTCTCCGCGGGGGATGGACTATGGCTACACCTTC. Translating it yields CASSPRGMDYGYTF. The genes are TRBV18 and TRBJ1-2, with D tentatively TRBD1 (5 bases). Germline V CDR1 and CDR2: KGHSH, LQKENI. The V gene lost 6 bases and the J gene lost 3 bases, with 14 bases spanning the gap. The CDR3 runs to 14 residues.

CDR3 protein: CASSLIGREDTGELFF. The DNA of the CDR3 is TGTGCCAGCAGCCTAATCGGGAGGGAAGACACCGGGGAGCTGTTTTTT. This chain uses TRBV14 with TRBJ2-2; 8 nucleotides match TRBD2. V was clipped by 4 bases and J by 3 bases; unmatched bases: 7. Germline V CDR1 and CDR2: SGHDN, FVKESK. The length of the CDR3 is 16 residues. The variable domain in full, with the rest retrieved from reference TRBV14 and TRBJ2-2, is EAGVTQFPSHSVIEKGQTVTLRCDPISGHDNLYWYRRVMGKEIKFLLHFVKESKQDESGMPNNRFLAERTGGTYSTLKVQPAELEDSGVYFCASSLIGREDTGELFFGEGSRLTVL.

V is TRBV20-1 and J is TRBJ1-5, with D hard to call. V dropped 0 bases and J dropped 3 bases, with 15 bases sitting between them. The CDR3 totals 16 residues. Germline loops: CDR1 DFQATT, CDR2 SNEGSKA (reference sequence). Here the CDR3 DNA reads TGCAGTGCTAGAGATCGGGGTGAGTTGGTCAATCAGCCCCAGCATTTT. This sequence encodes CSARDRGELVNQPQHF.

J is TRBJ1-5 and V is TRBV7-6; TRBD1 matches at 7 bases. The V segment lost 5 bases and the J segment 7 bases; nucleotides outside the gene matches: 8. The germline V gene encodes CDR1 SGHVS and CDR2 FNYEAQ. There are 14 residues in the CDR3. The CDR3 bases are TGTGCCAGCAGCCAGAGGGGGCGCGGGCAGCCCCAGCATTTT. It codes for CASSQRGRGQPQHF.

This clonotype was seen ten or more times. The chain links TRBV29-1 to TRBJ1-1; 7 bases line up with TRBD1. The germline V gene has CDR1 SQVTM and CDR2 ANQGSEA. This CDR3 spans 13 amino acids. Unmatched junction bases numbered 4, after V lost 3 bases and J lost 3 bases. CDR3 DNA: TGCAGCGTTGATACAGGGGAGGACACTGAAGCTTTCTTT. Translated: CSVDTGEDTEAFF. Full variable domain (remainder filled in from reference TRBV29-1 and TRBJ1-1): SAVISQKPSRDICQRGTSLTIQCQVDSQVTMMFWYRQQPGQSLTLIATANQGSEATYESGFVIDKFPISRPNLTFSTLTVSNMSPEDSSIYLCSVDTGEDTEAFFGQGTRLTVV.

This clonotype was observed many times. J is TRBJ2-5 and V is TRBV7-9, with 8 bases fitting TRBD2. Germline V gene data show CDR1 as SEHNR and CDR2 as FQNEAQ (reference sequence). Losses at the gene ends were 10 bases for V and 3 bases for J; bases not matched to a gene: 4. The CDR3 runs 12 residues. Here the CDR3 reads CATGGAEETQYF. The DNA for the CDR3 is TGTGCCACCGGGGGGGCCGAAGAGACCCAGTACTTC.